This TCR beta chain was profiled in a study of graft-versus-host responses after intestinal transplantation. Study summary: Transplant recipients had multivisceral, liver-intestinal, or isolated intestinal grafts. Every one of the recipients received anti-thymocyte globulin induction and afterwards took tacrolimus and steroids for roughly 3 years. Study outcomes and limitations: Recipient bone marrow held GvH clones, some seen earlier in ileum or blood.

With respect to this clone: The antigen is not known.

The CDR3 extends over 13 amino acids. V was trimmed by 1 base and J by 7 bases, leaving 8 bases between them. The germline V gene encodes CDR1 SGHNT and CDR2 YENEEA. Sequenced by immunoSEQ multiplex PCR; TCRdb stores in-frame clones only, minus some. Here the sample spans some 120,000 clones, approximately 92% being singletons. The gene calls are TRBV11-3 and TRBJ2-1, with no clear D. The TCR was taken from a human donor who was the organ donor for an intestinal transplant. The sequenced sample was unstimulated CD4+ T cells sorted from spleen or lymph node cells, obtained before transplant. The CDR3 loop is CASSLGGRNEQFF. The CDR3 DNA sequence: TGTGCCAGCAGCTTAGGGGGAAGGAATGAGCAGTTCTTC.